Reported below is one T cell receptor beta chain. The antigen is not known. This record belongs to a study of response to subunit inactivated influenza vaccine. Whole-study findings and limits: Each seasonal influenza vaccination, the authors suggested, recruits few new T cells.

TCRdb reprocessed the RT-PCR reads via MiXCR and lists one record per CDR3 protein. Of some 500,000 distinct CDR3 sequences in the sample, about 25% were seen once. Germline trimming cut 7 bases from V and 1 base from J; bases unmatched to any gene: 5. This CDR3 has 14 amino acids. Looked up from germline, CDR1 is LGHDT and CDR2 is YNNKEL (reference sequence). The chain employs TRBV3-1 and TRBJ1-1; TRBD1 agrees at 8 bases. This sequence originates from a man aged 45 to 65 who received an inactivated influenza vaccine. The specimen was CD4+ T cells sorted from PBMCs, collected around 5 days after vaccination. Written as DNA, the CDR3 is TGTGCCAGCACAGGGGGCGGCGGGAACACTGAAGCTTTCTTT. Protein product: CASTGGGGNTEAFF.